The TCR beta chain under discussion was sequenced for a study of PD-1 blockade in mismatch repair-deficient tumors. Across the study: Enrolled 2013-2016, patients had progressing, pretreated mismatch repair-deficient cancers of 12 to 13 types.

A few pembrolizumab responders had their TCRs sequenced. Study-wide results and caveats: Tumor-resident clones, often undetectable pretreatment in blood, expanded then contracted after pembrolizumab.

Repertoires were generated with immunoSEQ multiplex PCR, while TCRdb's copy carries only in-frame clones and drops some. The data hold 77,000 or so clones, with 80% to 90% observed a single time. Of note for this clone: Its target is unknown.

Trimming removed 4 bases from V and 4 bases from J; junction bases left unmatched: 9. This CDR3 is built from 16 residues. Germline V gene lookup returns CDR1 MGHRA and CDR2 YSYEKL. The sequence was collected from an adult with mismatch repair-deficient cancer. The starting material was peripheral blood, obtained 44 weeks after starting pembrolizumab. The chain employs TRBV4-1 and TRBJ2-5, with 10 bases that match TRBD2. The CDR3 region is CASSPTAGGPGETQYF. The CDR3 DNA is TGCGCCAGCAGCCCCACAGCGGGAGGGCCGGGAGAGACCCAGTACTTC.